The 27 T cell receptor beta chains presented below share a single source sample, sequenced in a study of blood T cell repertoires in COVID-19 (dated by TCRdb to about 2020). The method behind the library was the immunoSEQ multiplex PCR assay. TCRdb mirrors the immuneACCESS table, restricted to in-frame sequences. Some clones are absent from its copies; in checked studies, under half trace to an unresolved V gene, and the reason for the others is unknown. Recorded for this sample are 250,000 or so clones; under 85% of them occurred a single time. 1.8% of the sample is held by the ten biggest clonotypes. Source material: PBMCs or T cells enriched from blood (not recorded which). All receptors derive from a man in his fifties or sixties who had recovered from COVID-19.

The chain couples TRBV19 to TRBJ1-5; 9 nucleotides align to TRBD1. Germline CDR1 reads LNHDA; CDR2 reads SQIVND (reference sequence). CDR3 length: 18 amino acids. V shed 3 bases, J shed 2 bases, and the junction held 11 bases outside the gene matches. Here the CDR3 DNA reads TGTGCCAGTAGTATGAAGGGGACAGGGCTATGGCGCAATCAGCCCCAGCATTTT. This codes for CASSMKGTGLWRNQPQHF.

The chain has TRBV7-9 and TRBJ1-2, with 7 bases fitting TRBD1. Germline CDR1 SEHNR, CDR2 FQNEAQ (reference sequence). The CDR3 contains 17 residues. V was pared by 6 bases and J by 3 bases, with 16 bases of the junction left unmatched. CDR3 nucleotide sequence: TGTGCCAGCAGTCGTATAACAGGGGCAAAGGGGGACTATGGCTACACCTTC. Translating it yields CASSRITGAKGDYGYTF. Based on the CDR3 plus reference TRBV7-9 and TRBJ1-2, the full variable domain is DTGVSQNPRHKITKRGQNVTFRCDPISEHNRLYWYRQTLGQGPEFLTYFQNEAQLEKSRLLSDRFSAERPKGSFSTLEIQRTEQGDSAMYLCASSRITGAKGDYGYTFGSGTRLTVV.

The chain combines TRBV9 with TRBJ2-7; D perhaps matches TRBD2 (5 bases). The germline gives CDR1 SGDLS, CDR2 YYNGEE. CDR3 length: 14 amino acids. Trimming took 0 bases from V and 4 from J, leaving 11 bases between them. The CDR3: CASSVATGNYEQYF. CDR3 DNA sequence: TGTGCCAGCAGCGTAGCTACGGGGAATTACGAGCAGTACTTC.

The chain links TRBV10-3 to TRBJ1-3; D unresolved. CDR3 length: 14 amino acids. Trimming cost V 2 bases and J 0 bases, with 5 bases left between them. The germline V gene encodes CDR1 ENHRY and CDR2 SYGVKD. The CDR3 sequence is CAISEGLSGNTIYF. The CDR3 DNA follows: TGTGCCATCAGTGAGGGACTCTCTGGAAACACCATATATTTT.

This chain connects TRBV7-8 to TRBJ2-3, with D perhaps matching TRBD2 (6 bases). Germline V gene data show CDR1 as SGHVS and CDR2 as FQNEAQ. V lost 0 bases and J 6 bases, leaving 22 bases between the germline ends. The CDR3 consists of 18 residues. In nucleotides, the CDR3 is TGTGCCAGCAGCTTAGCCCTCTCCCGGGACTTCAACGCGGATACGCAGTATTTT. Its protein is CASSLALSRDFNADTQYF.

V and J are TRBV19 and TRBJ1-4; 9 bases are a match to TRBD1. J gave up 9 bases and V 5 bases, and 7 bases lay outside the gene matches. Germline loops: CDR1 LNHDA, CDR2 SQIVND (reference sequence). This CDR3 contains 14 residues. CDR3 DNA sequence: TGTGCCAGTAGTCCCGGACAGGGGTGGCAAAAACTGTTTTTT. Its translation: CASSPGQGWQKLFF.

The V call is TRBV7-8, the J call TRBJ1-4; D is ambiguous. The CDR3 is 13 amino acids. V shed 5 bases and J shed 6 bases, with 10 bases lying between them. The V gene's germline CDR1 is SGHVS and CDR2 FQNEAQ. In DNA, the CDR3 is TGTGCCAGCAGCCTCGGACTGGATGAAAAACTGTTTTTT. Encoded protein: CASSLGLDEKLFF. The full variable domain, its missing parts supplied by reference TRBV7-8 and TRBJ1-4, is GAGVSQSPRYKVAKRGQDVALRCDPISGHVSLFWYQQALGQGPEFLTYFQNEAQLDKSGLPSDRFFAERPEGSVSTLKIQRTQQEDSAVYLCASSLGLDEKLFFGSGTQLSVL.

CDR3 in DNA: TGTGCCAGCAGCTTAGAAAGCGGGGTTAACAATGAGCAGTTCTTC. Translation gives CASSLESGVNNEQFF. This sequence joins TRBV11-3 and TRBJ2-1; 7 bases fit TRBD2. This CDR3 has 15 amino acids. V shed 0 bases, J shed 5 bases, and the junction held 4 bases outside the gene matches. The germline V gene encodes CDR1 SGHNT and CDR2 YENEEA.

The CDR3 protein is CASSIQAGTGEKLFF. The CDR3 DNA reads as TGTGCCAGCAGTATCCAAGCCGGGACAGGTGAAAAACTGTTTTTT. V gene TRBV27 combines with J gene TRBJ1-4, with 8 bases matching TRBD1. Trimming cost V 5 bases and J 7 bases; bases outside gene matches: 9. This CDR3 has 15 residues. Looked up from germline, CDR1 is MNHEY and CDR2 is SMNVEV (reference sequence).

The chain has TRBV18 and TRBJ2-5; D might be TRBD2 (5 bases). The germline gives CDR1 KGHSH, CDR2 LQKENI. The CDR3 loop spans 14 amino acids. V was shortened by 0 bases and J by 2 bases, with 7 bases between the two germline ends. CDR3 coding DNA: TGTGCCAGCTCACCACCGGGAGCACAAGAGACCCAGTACTTC. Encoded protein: CASSPPGAQETQYF.

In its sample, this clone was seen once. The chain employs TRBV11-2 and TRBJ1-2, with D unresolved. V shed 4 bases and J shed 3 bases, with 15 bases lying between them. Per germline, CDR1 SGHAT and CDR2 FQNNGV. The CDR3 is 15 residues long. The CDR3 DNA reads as TGTGCCAGCAGCTCGCTTGGGAGGGATCACTATGGCTACACCTTC. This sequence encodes CASSSLGRDHYGYTF.

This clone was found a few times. This chain's CDR3 is CASSLWGVAYGYTF. CDR3 nucleotides: TGTGCCAGCAGCTTATGGGGAGTTGCCTATGGCTACACCTTC. V usage is TRBV7-9 and J usage is TRBJ1-2; no firm D call. The V end was cut by 2 bases, the J end by 4 bases, with 11 bases between. This CDR3 has 14 amino acids. CDR1 is SEHNR and CDR2 is FQNEAQ in the germline V gene (reference sequence).

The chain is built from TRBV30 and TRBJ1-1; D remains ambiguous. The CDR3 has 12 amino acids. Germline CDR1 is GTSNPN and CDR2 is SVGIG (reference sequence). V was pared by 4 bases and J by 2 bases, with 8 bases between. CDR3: CAWNIANTEAFF. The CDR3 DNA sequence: TGTGCCTGGAATATAGCCAACACTGAAGCTTTCTTT.

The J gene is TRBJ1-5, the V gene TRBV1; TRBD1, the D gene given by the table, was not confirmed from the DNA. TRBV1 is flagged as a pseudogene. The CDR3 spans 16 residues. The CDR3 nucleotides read TGCACCAGCAGCCAAGATCAGACAGGGAACGGTCAGCCCCAGCATTTT. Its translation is CTSSQDQTGNGQPQHF.

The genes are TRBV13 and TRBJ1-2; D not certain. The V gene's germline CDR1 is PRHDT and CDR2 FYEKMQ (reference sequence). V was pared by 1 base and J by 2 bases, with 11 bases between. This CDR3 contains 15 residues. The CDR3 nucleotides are TGTGCCAGCAGCTTAGTTTCCGGAGCCAACTATGGCTACACCTTC. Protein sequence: CASSLVSGANYGYTF.

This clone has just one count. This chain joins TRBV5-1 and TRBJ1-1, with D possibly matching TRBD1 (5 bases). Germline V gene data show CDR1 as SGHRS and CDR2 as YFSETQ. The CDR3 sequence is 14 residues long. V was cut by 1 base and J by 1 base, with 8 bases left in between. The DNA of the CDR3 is TGCGCCAGCAGCTTGATAACAGGGAACACTGAAGCTTTCTTT. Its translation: CASSLITGNTEAFF. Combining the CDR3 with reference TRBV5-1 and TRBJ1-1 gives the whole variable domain KAGVTQTPRYLIKTRGQQVTLSCSPISGHRSVSWYQQTPGQGLQFLFEYFSETQRNKGNFPGRFSGRQFSNSRSEMNVSTLELGDSALYLCASSLITGNTEAFFGQGTRLTVV.

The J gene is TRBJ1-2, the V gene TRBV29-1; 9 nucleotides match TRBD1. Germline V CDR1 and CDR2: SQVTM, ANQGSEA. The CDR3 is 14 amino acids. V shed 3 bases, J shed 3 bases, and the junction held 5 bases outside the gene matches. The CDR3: CSVERQGVYYGYTF. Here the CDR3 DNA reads TGCAGCGTTGAGCGACAGGGGGTTTACTATGGCTACACCTTC.

Here the CDR3 reads CATKTGANTGELFF. The CDR3 nucleotides are TGTGCCACCAAGACAGGGGCAAACACCGGGGAGCTGTTTTTT. The chain recombines TRBV6-5 with TRBJ2-2; 8 bases match TRBD1. Germline CDR1 is MNHEY and CDR2 is SVGAGI. With V trimmed by 10 bases and J by 2 bases, 6 bases remained unmatched. The CDR3 is 14 amino acids.

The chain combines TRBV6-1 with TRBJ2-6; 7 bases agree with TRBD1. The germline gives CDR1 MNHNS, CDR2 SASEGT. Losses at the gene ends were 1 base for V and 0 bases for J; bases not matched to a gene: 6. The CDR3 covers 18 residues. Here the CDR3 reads CASSEEGRGNSGANVLTF. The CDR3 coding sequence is TGTGCCAGCAGTGAAGAGGGCAGGGGGAACTCTGGGGCCAACGTCCTGACTTTC.

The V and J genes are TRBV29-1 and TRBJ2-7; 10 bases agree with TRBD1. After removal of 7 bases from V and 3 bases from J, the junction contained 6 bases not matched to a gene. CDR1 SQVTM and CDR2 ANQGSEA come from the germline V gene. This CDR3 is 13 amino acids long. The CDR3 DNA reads TGCAGCGCTTCCGGGACAGGGGTCTACGAGCAGTACTTC. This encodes CSASGTGVYEQYF.

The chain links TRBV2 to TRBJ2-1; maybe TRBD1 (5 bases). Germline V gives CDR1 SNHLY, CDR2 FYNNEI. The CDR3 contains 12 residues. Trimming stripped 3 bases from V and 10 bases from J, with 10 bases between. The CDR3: CASSEGRVEQFF. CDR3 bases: TGTGCCAGCAGTGAGGGCAGGGTGGAGCAGTTCTTC.

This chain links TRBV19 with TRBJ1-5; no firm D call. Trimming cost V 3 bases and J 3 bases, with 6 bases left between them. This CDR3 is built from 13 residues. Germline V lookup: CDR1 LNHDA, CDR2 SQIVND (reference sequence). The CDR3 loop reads CASSIGVNQPQHF. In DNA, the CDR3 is TGTGCCAGTAGTATCGGGGTCAATCAGCCCCAGCATTTT.

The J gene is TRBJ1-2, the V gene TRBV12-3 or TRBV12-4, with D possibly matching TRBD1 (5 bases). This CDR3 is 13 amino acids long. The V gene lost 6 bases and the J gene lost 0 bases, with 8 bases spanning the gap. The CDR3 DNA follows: TGTGCCAGCAGCAAACAGGCTAACTATGGCTACACCTTC. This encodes CASSKQANYGYTF.

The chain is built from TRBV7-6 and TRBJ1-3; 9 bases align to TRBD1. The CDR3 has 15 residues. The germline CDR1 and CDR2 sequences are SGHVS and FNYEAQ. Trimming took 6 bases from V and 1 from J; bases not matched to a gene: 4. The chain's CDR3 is CASSAGTGSGNTIYF. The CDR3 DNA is TGTGCCAGCAGTGCCGGGACAGGGTCTGGAAACACCATATATTTT.

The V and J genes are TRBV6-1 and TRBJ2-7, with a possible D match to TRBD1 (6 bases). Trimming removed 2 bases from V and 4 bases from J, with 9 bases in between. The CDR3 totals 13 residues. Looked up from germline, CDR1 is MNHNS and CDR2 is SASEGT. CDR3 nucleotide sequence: TGTGCCAGCAGTGAACCAGGGACATACGAGCAGTACTTC. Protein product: CASSEPGTYEQYF.

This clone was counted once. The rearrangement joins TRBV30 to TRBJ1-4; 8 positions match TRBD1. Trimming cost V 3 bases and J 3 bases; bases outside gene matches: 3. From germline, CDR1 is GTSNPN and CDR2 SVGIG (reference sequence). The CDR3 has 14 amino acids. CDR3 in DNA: TGTGCCTGGAGCCCGGGACAGGCTAATGAAAAACTGTTTTTT. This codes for CAWSPGQANEKLFF.

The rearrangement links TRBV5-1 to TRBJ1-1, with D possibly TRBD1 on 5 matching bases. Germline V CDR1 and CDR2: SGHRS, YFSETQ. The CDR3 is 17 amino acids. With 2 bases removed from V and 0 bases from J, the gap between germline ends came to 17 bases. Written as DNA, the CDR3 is TGCGCCAGCAGCTTTGGGACTCACCCTGGGGTGAACACTGAAGCTTTCTTT. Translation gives CASSFGTHPGVNTEAFF.